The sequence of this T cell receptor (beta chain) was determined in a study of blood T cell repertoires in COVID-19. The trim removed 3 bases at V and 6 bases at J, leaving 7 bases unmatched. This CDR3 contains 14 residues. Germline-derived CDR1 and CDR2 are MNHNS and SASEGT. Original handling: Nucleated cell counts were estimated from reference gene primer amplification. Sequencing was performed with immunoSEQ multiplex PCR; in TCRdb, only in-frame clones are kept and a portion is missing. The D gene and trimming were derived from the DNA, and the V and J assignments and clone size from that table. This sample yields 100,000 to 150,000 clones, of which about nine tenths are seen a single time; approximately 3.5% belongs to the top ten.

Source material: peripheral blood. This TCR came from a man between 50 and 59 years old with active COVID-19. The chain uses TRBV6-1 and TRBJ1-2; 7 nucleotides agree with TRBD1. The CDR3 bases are TGTGCCAGCAGTGAGGTGAACAGGGGCGATGGCTACACCTTC. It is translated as CASSEVNRGDGYTF.